Below, 6 T cell receptor beta chains from the same sample are listed, as sequenced in a study of blood T cell repertoires in COVID-19. The repertoire was sequenced with immunoSEQ multiplex PCR; TCRdb's copy has only in-frame clones and lacks some. The sample has some 250,000 clones; about 80% are singletons. Sample: peripheral blood. The source of these receptors is a woman older than 75 with acute or convalescent COVID-19.

This clone was counted a single time. The chain carries TRBV5-6 and TRBJ1-2; TRBD1 agrees at 7 bases. Germline CDR1 SGHDT, CDR2 YYEEEE. The CDR3 is made up of 16 amino acids. J gave up 4 bases and V 4 bases, and 13 bases lay outside the gene matches. The CDR3, as DNA: TGTGCCAGCAGCATCCTGCGGAAAGGGGGCAGCTATGGCTACACCTTC. This translates into CASSILRKGGSYGYTF. The full variable domain, in which reference TRBV5-6 and TRBJ1-2 provide the parts outside the CDR3, is DAGVTQSPTHLIKTRGQQVTLRCSPKSGHDTVSWYQQALGQGPQFIFQYYEEEERQRGNFPDRFSGHQFPNYSSELNVNALLLGDSALYLCASSILRKGGSYGYTFGSGTRLTVV.

The chain joins TRBV6-6 to TRBJ2-7, with TRBD1 matching 9 bases. This CDR3 region has 14 residues. Per the germline V gene, CDR1 is MNHNY and CDR2 is SVGAGI (reference sequence). V trimming: 3 bases; J trimming: 6 bases; junction bases outside the gene matches: 6. The CDR3 loop reads CASSYTGTGFEQYF. The CDR3, as DNA: TGTGCCAGCAGTTATACCGGGACAGGGTTCGAGCAGTACTTC.

This chain uses TRBV27 with TRBJ2-1; tentatively, D is TRBD2 (5 bases). Germline values: CDR1 MNHEY, CDR2 SMNVEV (reference sequence). CDR3 length: 15 residues. The V gene lost 7 bases and the J gene lost 7 bases, with 20 bases spanning the gap. CDR3 nucleotide sequence: TGTGCCAGCAAACTTAGCGCTTACCAAGGGAATGAGCAGTTCTTC. The encoded protein is CASKLSAYQGNEQFF.

The chain recombines TRBV5-1 with TRBJ2-3; D perhaps matches TRBD2 (5 bases). This CDR3 comprises 15 residues. V dropped 0 bases and J dropped 0 bases, with 8 bases sitting between them. Germline values: CDR1 SGHRS, CDR2 YFSETQ. CDR3 DNA sequence: TGCGCCAGCAGCTTGGCCCCGGGGAGCACAGATACGCAGTATTTT. It specifies CASSLAPGSTDTQYF.

The chain employs TRBV9 and TRBJ2-7; 7 nucleotides agree with TRBD1. Germline values: CDR1 SGDLS, CDR2 YYNGEE. The V segment lost 4 bases and the J segment 5 bases; nucleotides outside the gene matches: 9. CDR3 length equals 14 residues. CDR3 sequence (DNA): TGTGCCAGCAGCCCTCTGACAGGGTTCGACGAGCAGTACTTC. It codes for CASSPLTGFDEQYF.

This rearrangement joins TRBV5-1 to TRBJ2-1; a possible D gene is TRBD2 (5 bases). The CDR3 spans 12 residues. The ends were cut back, 0 bases at V and 7 bases at J, with 5 bases in the middle. Germline V gene sequence: CDR1 SGHRS, CDR2 YFSETQ. This chain's CDR3 is CASSLGTNEQFF. CDR3 bases: TGCGCCAGCAGCTTGGGGACTAATGAGCAGTTCTTC.